This TCR beta chain was captured in a study of cytomegalovirus exposure and HLA in healthy donors. The donors were in the roughly 120-subject validation cohort; that cohort was separate from the roughly 730-subject first cohort. V was trimmed by 3 bases and J by 4 bases, leaving 13 bases between them. CDR3 size: 14 residues. Germline-derived CDR1 and CDR2 are MDHEN and SYDVKM. Libraries were prepared by immunoSEQ multiplex PCR; TCRdb keeps only in-frame clonotypes and omits some of them. The table includes approximately 110,000 clones, about 88% detected once. This sequence originates from a young woman in good health and CMV-seronegative. The chain uses TRBV28 and TRBJ2-7, with D hard to call. Sequencing used PBMCs. CDR3 loop: CASSFQAGPYEQYF. CDR3 bases: TGTGCCAGCAGTTTCCAAGCCGGTCCTTACGAGCAGTACTTC.